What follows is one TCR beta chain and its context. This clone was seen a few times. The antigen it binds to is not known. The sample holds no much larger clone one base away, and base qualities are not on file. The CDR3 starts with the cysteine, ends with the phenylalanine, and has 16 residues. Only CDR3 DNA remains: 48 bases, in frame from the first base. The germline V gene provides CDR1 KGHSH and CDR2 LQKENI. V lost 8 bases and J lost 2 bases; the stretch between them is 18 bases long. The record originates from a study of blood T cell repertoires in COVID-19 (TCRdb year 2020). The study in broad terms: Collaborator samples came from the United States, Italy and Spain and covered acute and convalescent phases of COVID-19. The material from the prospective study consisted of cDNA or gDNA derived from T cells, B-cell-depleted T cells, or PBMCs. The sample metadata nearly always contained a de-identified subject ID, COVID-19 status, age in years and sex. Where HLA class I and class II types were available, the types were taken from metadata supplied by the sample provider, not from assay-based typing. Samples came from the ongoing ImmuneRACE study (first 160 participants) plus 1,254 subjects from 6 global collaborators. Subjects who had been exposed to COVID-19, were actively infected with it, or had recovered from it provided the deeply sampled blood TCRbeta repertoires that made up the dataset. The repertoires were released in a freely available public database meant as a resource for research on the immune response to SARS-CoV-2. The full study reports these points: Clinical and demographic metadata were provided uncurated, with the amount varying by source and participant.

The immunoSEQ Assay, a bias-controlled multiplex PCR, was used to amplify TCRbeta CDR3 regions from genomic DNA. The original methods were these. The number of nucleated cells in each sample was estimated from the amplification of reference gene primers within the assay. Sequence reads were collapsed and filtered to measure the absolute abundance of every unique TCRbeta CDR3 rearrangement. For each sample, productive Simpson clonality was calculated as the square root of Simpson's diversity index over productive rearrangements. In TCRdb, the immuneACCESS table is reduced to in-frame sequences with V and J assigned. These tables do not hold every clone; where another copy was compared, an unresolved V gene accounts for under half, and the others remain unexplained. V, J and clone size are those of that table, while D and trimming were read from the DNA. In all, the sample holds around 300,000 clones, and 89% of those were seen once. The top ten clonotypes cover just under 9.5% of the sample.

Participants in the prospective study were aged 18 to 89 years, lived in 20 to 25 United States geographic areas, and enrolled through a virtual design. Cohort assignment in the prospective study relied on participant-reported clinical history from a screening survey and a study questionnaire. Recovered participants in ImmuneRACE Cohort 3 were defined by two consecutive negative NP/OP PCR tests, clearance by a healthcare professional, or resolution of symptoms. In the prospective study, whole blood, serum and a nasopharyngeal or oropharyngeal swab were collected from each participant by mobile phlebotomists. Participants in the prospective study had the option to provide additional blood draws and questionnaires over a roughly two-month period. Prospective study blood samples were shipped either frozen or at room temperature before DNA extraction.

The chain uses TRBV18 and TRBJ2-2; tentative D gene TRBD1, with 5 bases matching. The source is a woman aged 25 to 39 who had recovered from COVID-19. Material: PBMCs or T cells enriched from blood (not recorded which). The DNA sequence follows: TGTGCCAGCCCCGGTACAGGAGAAGAAAACACCGGGGAGCTGTTTTTT. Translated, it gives CASPGTGEENTGELFF.